The rows below give T cell receptor beta chains drawn from one sample of a study of OX40 agonist ivuxolimab in advanced cancers. This table comes from immunoSEQ multiplex PCR, and its TCRdb copy is limited to in-frame clones, with some not included. The sample has tens of thousands of clones, more than 75% seen once. Sequencing used CD4+ or CD8+ T cells sorted from blood, obtained in a trial of the OX40 agonist ivuxolimab. These receptors all come from an adult with an advanced solid tumor such as melanoma, head and neck, liver or kidney cancer. Both conserved end residues are part of each CDR3. Each record gives: J gene, V gene, D gene, CDR3 protein, CDR3 DNA. The D gene is left open where the match is weak.

TRBJ2-3	TRBV28	.	CASSPPGTDTQYF	TGTGCCAGCAGTCCCCCGGGCACAGATACGCAGTATTTT
TRBJ1-1	TRBV6-6	TRBD1	CASIKGAGEAFF	TGTGCCAGCATAAAGGGGGCTGGAGAAGCTTTCTTT
TRBJ2-5	TRBV19	.	CASSQERGHIQETQYF	TGTGCCAGTAGCCAAGAGAGAGGACACATACAAGAGACCCAGTACTTC
TRBJ2-7	TRBV12-5	TRBD2	CASGFQRTSGAPSYEQYF	TGTGCTAGTGGTTTCCAAAGGACTAGCGGGGCCCCCTCCTACGAGCAGTACTTC
TRBJ2-4	TRBV5-1	TRBD1	CASSLDGGQGNIQYF	TGCGCCAGCAGCTTGGACGGTGGACAGGGGAACATTCAGTACTTC
TRBJ1-1	TRBV7-2	.	CASSRQMNTEAFF	TGTGCCAGCTCACGACAGATGAACACTGAAGCTTTCTTT
TRBJ1-2	TRBV5-1	.	CASSVGFDGYTF	TGCGCCAGCAGCGTGGGGTTTGACGGCTACACCTTC
TRBJ2-1	TRBV28	TRBD2	CASSVSGLAGFYNEQFF	TGTGCCAGCAGTGTATCGGGACTAGCGGGTTTCTACAATGAGCAGTTCTTC
TRBJ1-2	TRBV5-4	.	CASSLAGTNYGYTF	TGTGCCAGCAGCTTGGCAGGGACTAACTATGGCTACACCTTC
TRBJ1-6	TRBV6-6	.	CASSLGQYSPLHF	TGTGCCAGCAGTTTGGGGCAGTATTCACCCCTCCACTTT
TRBJ2-6	TRBV29-1	.	CSVGQESGANVLTF	TGCAGCGTTGGACAGGAGTCTGGGGCCAACGTCCTGACTTTC